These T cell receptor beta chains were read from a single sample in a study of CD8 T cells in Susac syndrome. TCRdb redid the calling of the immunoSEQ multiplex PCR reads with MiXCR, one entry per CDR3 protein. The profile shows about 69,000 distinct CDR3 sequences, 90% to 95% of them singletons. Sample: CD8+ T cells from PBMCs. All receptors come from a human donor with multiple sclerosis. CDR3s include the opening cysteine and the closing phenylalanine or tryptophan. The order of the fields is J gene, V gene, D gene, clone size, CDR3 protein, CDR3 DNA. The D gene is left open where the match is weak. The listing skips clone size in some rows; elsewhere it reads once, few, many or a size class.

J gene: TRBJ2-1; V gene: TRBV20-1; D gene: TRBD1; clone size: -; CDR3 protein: CSASPDRGLVGGSYNEQFF; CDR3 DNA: TGCAGTGCTAGTCCCGACAGGGGGCTAGTGGGAGGCTCCTACAATGAGCAGTTCTTC
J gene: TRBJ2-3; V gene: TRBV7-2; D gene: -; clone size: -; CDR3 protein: CASSLAWGGFTDTQYF; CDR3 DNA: TGTGCCAGCAGCTTAGCGTGGGGCGGGTTCACAGATACGCAGTATTTT
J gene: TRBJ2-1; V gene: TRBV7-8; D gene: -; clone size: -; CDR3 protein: CASSLLRADTEVGDEQFF; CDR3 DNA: TGTGCCAGCAGCTTACTTAGGGCAGACACAGAGGTAGGGGATGAGCAGTTCTTC
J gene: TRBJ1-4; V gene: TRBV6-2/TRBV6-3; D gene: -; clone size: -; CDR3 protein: CASQTWDGDEKLFF; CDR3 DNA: TGTGCCAGCCAAACCTGGGACGGCGATGAAAAACTGTTTTTT
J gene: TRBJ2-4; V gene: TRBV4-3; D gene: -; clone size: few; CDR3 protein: CASSQEASIAKNIQYF; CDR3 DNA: TGCGCCAGCAGCCAAGAGGCCTCCATCGCCAAAAACATTCAGTACTTC
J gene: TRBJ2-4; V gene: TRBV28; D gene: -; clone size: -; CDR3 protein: CASSPRVFLAKNIQYF; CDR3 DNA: TGTGCCAGCAGTCCCCGGGTCTTCTTAGCCAAAAACATTCAGTACTTC
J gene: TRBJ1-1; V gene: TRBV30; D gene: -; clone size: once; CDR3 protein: CAWSVWGGREAFF; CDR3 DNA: TGTGCCTGGAGTGTTTGGGGCGGGCGTGAAGCTTTCTTT
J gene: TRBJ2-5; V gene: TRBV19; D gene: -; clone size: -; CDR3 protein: CASSIGTSLGETQYF; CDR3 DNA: TGTGCCAGTAGTATCGGAACTAGTCTGGGCGAGACCCAGTACTTC
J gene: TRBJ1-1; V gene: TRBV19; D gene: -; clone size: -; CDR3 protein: CASSMGGFAEAFF; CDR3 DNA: TGTGCCAGTAGTATGGGCGGCTTCGCTGAAGCTTTCTTT
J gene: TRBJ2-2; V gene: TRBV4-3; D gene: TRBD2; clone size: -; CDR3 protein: CASSKVAGGPNTGELFF; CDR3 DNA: TGCGCCAGCAGCAAAGTAGCGGGAGGGCCAAACACCGGGGAGCTGTTTTTT
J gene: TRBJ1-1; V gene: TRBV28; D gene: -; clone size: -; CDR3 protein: CASSLARRMNTEAFF; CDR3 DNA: TGTGCCAGCAGTTTGGCTAGGAGGATGAACACTGAAGCTTTCTTT
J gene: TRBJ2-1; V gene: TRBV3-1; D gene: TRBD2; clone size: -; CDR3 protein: CASSQAGTTTSVSYNEQFF; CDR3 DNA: TGTGCCAGCAGCCAAGCCGGGACAACGACTAGCGTCTCCTACAATGAGCAGTTCTTC
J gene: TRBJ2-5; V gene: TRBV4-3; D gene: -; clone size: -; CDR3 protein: CASSQDWGETQYF; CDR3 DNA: TGCGCCAGCAGCCAAGATTGGGGAGAGACCCAGTACTTC
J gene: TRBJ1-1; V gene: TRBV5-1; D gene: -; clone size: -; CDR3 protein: CASSLTRALSAEAFF; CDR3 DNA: TGCGCCAGCAGCCTAACGCGGGCCCTCTCGGCGGAAGCTTTCTTT